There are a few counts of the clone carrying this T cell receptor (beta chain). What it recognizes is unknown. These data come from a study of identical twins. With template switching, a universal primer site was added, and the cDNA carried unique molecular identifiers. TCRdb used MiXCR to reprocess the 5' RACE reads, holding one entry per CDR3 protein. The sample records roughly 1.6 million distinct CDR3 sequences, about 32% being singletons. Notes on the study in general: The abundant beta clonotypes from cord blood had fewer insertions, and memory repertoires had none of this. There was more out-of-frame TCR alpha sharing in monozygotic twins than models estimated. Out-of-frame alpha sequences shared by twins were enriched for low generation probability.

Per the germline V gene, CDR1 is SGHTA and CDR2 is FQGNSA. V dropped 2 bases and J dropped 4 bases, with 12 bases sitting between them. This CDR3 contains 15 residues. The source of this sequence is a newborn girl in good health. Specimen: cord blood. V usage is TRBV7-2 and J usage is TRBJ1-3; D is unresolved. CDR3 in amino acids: CASSLPRTSGNTIYF. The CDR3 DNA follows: TGTGCCAGCAGCTTACCCCGGACGTCGGGAAACACCATATATTTT.